These T cell receptor beta chains were read from a single sample in a study of OX40 agonist ivuxolimab in advanced cancers. TCRdb keeps only in-frame clones here, not all; method: immunoSEQ multiplex PCR. The table includes about 40,000 clones, about nine tenths detected once. The sample in question was CD4+ or CD8+ T cells sorted from blood, obtained in a trial of the OX40 agonist ivuxolimab. Source of these receptors: an adult with an advanced solid tumor such as melanoma, head and neck, liver or kidney cancer. CDR3s include the opening cysteine and the closing phenylalanine or tryptophan. D genes are given only for firm matches. Some rows have no size entry. The others give once, few or many, or a class for an expanded clone.

>TRBV9|-|-|TRBJ2-1
CASSVGGEGYNEQFF
TGTGCCAGCAGCGTAGGCGGAGAAGGGTACAATGAGCAGTTCTTC
>TRBV7-8|-|-|TRBJ2-3
CASSPDYGEDTQYF
TGTGCCAGCAGCCCAGATTACGGGGAAGATACGCAGTATTTT
>TRBV5-1|-|-|TRBJ2-2
CASSFLPGPGTGELFF
TGCGCCAGCAGCTTTCTGCCGGGCCCTGGCACCGGGGAGCTGTTTTTT
>TRBV30|-|-|TRBJ2-1
CAWSVGQGRNEQFF
TGTGCCTGGAGTGTAGGACAAGGCAGAAATGAGCAGTTCTTC
>TRBV27|-|-|TRBJ2-3
CASSWTQFTDTQYF
TGTGCCAGCAGTTGGACCCAATTCACAGATACGCAGTATTTT
>TRBV9|-|once|TRBJ2-3
CASSVDGSTDTQYF
TGTGCCAGCAGCGTAGACGGGAGTACAGATACGCAGTATTTT
>TRBV6-4|-|-|TRBJ2-3
CASSADLGSADTQYF
TGTGCCAGCAGTGCCGATTTAGGGAGCGCAGATACGCAGTATTTT
>TRBV19|-|once|TRBJ2-1
CASSVPYNEQFF
TGTGCCAGTAGTGTACCCTACAATGAGCAGTTCTTC
>TRBV7-3|-|-|TRBJ2-1
CASSLLASSYNEQFF
TGTGCCAGCAGCTTGCTAGCGTCCTCCTACAATGAGCAGTTCTTC
>TRBV19|-|-|TRBJ1-2
CASMPLENYGYTF
TGTGCCAGTATGCCCCTCGAAAACTATGGCTACACCTTC
>TRBV7-9|-|-|TRBJ1-5
CASSSTFERYQPQHF
TGTGCCAGCAGCTCGACCTTTGAAAGGTATCAGCCCCAGCATTTT
>TRBV5-1|TRBD1|-|TRBJ2-7
CASSFKGQGDYEQYF
TGCGCCAGCAGCTTCAAGGGACAGGGGGACTACGAGCAGTACTTC
>TRBV5-6|-|-|TRBJ1-1
CASSLAVRVSLNTEAFF
TGTGCCAGCAGCTTGGCCGTAAGGGTCTCTCTTAACACTGAAGCTTTCTTT
>TRBV30|-|-|TRBJ1-5
CAWSLGNQPQHF
TGTGCCTGGAGTTTAGGAAATCAGCCCCAGCATTTT
>TRBV6-1|-|few|TRBJ2-7
CASQPPREAYEQYF
TGTGCCAGCCAACCCCCCAGGGAGGCCTACGAGCAGTACTTC
>TRBV11-2|-|-|TRBJ2-3
CASSLLRASTDTQYF
TGTGCCAGCAGCTTACTGCGCGCTAGCACAGATACGCAGTATTTT